This T cell receptor (beta chain) emerged from a study of blood T cell repertoires in COVID-19. Turning to the study itself: PBMCs, B-cell-depleted T cells, or T cells were the source of the cDNA or gDNA that made up the material.

Patients at the Seattle site were enrolled during active infection and followed longitudinally. Libraries were prepared by immunoSEQ multiplex PCR; TCRdb keeps only in-frame clonotypes and omits some of them. The data contain 180,000 or so clones, roughly three quarters of them seen just once; the ten biggest clones take up approximately 10%. Germline assignment: CDR1 SGHKS and CDR2 YYEKEE (reference sequence). The CDR3 extends over 14 amino acids. V lost 6 bases and J lost 5; bases outside the gene matches: 8. The receptor was isolated from a woman of 80 years or more with COVID-19, enrolled during active disease. The chain has TRBV5-5 and TRBJ1-2; TRBD1 aligns across 9 bases. Sequences were obtained from peripheral blood. CDR3 in DNA: TGTGCCAGCACCCGACAGGGGGGGCTGTATGGCTACACCTTC. It codes for CASTRQGGLYGYTF.